Listed below are T cell receptor beta chains from one sample, sequenced in a study of T cell repertoires in cytomegalovirus infection. Using its own MiXCR run on the reads, TCRdb lists one record per CDR3 protein. The data show over 120,000 distinct CDR3 sequences, over 30% seen once. No antigen has been identified for these receptors. Material: CD8+ T cells from cultured PBMCs, obtained from culture after CMV antigen stimulation. The source of these receptors is a human donor in good health (CMV status not recorded). Some clones in this sample may be carry-over from other donors' samples. Both conserved end residues are part of each CDR3. Fields, in order: D gene, V gene, clone size, J gene, CDR3 DNA, CDR3 protein. The D gene is left open where the match is weak. Expanded clones are given a class, and other clones once, few, many or no size at all.

d_gene: NA; v_gene: TRBV6-6; abundance: few; j_gene: TRBJ2-5; CDR3nt: TGTGCCAGCAGTTACTCCCACGCAGAAGAGACCCAGTACTTC; CDR3aa: CASSYSHAEETQYF
d_gene: TRBD2; v_gene: TRBV27; abundance: few; j_gene: TRBJ2-7; CDR3nt: TGTGCCAGCAGGATACTAGCGGGGGGACACGAGCAGTACTTC; CDR3aa: CASRILAGGHEQYF
d_gene: NA; v_gene: TRBV30; abundance: few; j_gene: TRBJ1-2; CDR3nt: TGTGCCTGGGGACCAGGGATAGGAGGTGGCTACACCTTC; CDR3aa: CAWGPGIGGGYTF
d_gene: NA; v_gene: TRBV7-9; abundance: many; j_gene: TRBJ1-1; CDR3nt: TGTGCCAGCACCCTGACACCGAACACTGAAGCTTTCTTT; CDR3aa: CASTLTPNTEAFF
d_gene: NA; v_gene: TRBV7-6; abundance: NA; j_gene: TRBJ2-5; CDR3nt: TGTGCCAGCAGCTTAGAAGTGGGGGCGCCGGAGACCCAGTACTTC; CDR3aa: CASSLEVGAPETQYF
d_gene: NA; v_gene: TRBV12-3/TRBV12-4; abundance: NA; j_gene: TRBJ1-2; CDR3nt: TGTGCCAGCAGTTTATCGGGGGACTACTATGGCTACACCTTC; CDR3aa: CASSLSGDYYGYTF
d_gene: NA; v_gene: TRBV12-3/TRBV12-4; abundance: NA; j_gene: TRBJ1-2; CDR3nt: TGTGCCAGCACCAAATGGGGGACTTATGGCTACACCTTC; CDR3aa: CASTKWGTYGYTF
d_gene: TRBD1; v_gene: TRBV14; abundance: NA; j_gene: TRBJ1-2; CDR3nt: TGTGCCAGCAGCCAGACAGGGGGCTATGGCTACACCTTC; CDR3aa: CASSQTGGYGYTF
d_gene: NA; v_gene: TRBV7-9; abundance: few; j_gene: TRBJ1-5; CDR3nt: TGTGCCAGCAGCAACGGGGGTGTCGGTCAGCCCCAGCATTTT; CDR3aa: CASSNGGVGQPQHF
d_gene: NA; v_gene: TRBV5-6; abundance: few; j_gene: TRBJ2-2; CDR3nt: TGTGCCAGCAGCTGGCAGGGTCTTATCGGGGAGCTGTTTTTT; CDR3aa: CASSWQGLIGELFF
d_gene: NA; v_gene: TRBV6-2/TRBV6-3; abundance: few; j_gene: TRBJ2-7; CDR3nt: TGTGCCAGCGGCCCTAGTCGGCACTACGAGCAGTACTTC; CDR3aa: CASGPSRHYEQYF
d_gene: NA; v_gene: TRBV19; abundance: once; j_gene: TRBJ2-1; CDR3nt: TGTGCCAGTAGTACTGGACGGTCGGACGAGCAGTTCTTC; CDR3aa: CASSTGRSDEQFF
d_gene: TRBD2; v_gene: TRBV2; abundance: few; j_gene: TRBJ2-5; CDR3nt: TGTGCCAGCACCTTAAGCGGGGGACAAGAGACCCAGTACTTC; CDR3aa: CASTLSGGQETQYF
d_gene: NA; v_gene: TRBV9; abundance: few; j_gene: TRBJ2-1; CDR3nt: TGTGCCAGCAGCGTAGAACAGTTTATCCCTTACAATGAGCAGTTCTTC; CDR3aa: CASSVEQFIPYNEQFF
d_gene: NA; v_gene: TRBV20-1; abundance: NA; j_gene: TRBJ1-1; CDR3nt: TGCAGTGCTAGCGAACACATGAACACTGAAGCTTTCTTT; CDR3aa: CSASEHMNTEAFF
d_gene: NA; v_gene: TRBV28; abundance: many; j_gene: TRBJ2-7; CDR3nt: TGTGCCAGCAGTCTTACCCTTGCGGGGCCCTACGAGCAGTACTTC; CDR3aa: CASSLTLAGPYEQYF
d_gene: NA; v_gene: TRBV11-1; abundance: many; j_gene: TRBJ2-5; CDR3nt: TGTGCCAGCAGCTTATTCCCTTTAAACCAAGAGACCCAGTACTTC; CDR3aa: CASSLFPLNQETQYF
d_gene: NA; v_gene: TRBV5-1; abundance: NA; j_gene: TRBJ2-6; CDR3nt: TGCGCCAGCTTTGACACCTCTGGGGCCAACGTCCTGACTTTC; CDR3aa: CASFDTSGANVLTF
d_gene: NA; v_gene: TRBV6-5; abundance: NA; j_gene: TRBJ1-2; CDR3nt: TGTGCCAGCAGTTACTCAGCGGACAGCAACTATGGCTACACCTTC; CDR3aa: CASSYSADSNYGYTF
d_gene: NA; v_gene: TRBV7-8; abundance: few; j_gene: TRBJ2-7; CDR3nt: TGTGCCAGCAGCTTATACGCCGCTGCCTCCTACGAGCAGTACTTC; CDR3aa: CASSLYAAASYEQYF
d_gene: TRBD1; v_gene: TRBV19; abundance: many; j_gene: TRBJ2-1; CDR3nt: TGTGCCAGTAGTATTCTTCCGGGACAGGAGCCTTACAATGAGCAGTTCTTC; CDR3aa: CASSILPGQEPYNEQFF
d_gene: TRBD1; v_gene: TRBV5-4; abundance: many; j_gene: TRBJ2-1; CDR3nt: TGTGCCAGCAGCCGCGGGACAGGGGGCAATGAGCAGTTCTTC; CDR3aa: CASSRGTGGNEQFF
d_gene: NA; v_gene: TRBV2; abundance: NA; j_gene: TRBJ1-5; CDR3nt: TGTGCCAGCAACGGTCTGGGTATGACGGACCAGCCCCAGCATTTT; CDR3aa: CASNGLGMTDQPQHF
d_gene: NA; v_gene: TRBV27; abundance: NA; j_gene: TRBJ1-5; CDR3nt: TGTGCCAGCAGTTTATTAGGCAATCAGCCCCAGCATTTT; CDR3aa: CASSLLGNQPQHF
d_gene: TRBD2; v_gene: TRBV27; abundance: NA; j_gene: TRBJ2-3; CDR3nt: TGTGCCAGCAGTCTATTGGGACTAGCGGGGGGGCGAGATACGCAGTATTTT; CDR3aa: CASSLLGLAGGRDTQYF
d_gene: NA; v_gene: TRBV27; abundance: NA; j_gene: TRBJ1-6; CDR3nt: TGTGCCAGCAGTCCCGTTCCCAGGTCACCCCTCCACTTT; CDR3aa: CASSPVPRSPLHF
d_gene: NA; v_gene: TRBV6-1; abundance: many; j_gene: TRBJ2-1; CDR3nt: TGTGCCAGCAGCCCCCGGGTGCAGAGCTTATCCTACAATGAGCAGTTCTTC; CDR3aa: CASSPRVQSLSYNEQFF
d_gene: TRBD1; v_gene: TRBV11-2; abundance: NA; j_gene: TRBJ2-5; CDR3nt: TGTGCCAGCAGCTTCCGGGACAGGGGCAATCAAGAGACCCAGTACTTC; CDR3aa: CASSFRDRGNQETQYF
d_gene: TRBD1; v_gene: TRBV7-9; abundance: many; j_gene: TRBJ1-5; CDR3nt: TGTGCCAGCACCATAGGGGGCCGGAGTTTAGAACCCCAGCATTTT; CDR3aa: CASTIGGRSLEPQHF
d_gene: TRBD2; v_gene: TRBV5-4; abundance: NA; j_gene: TRBJ2-3; CDR3nt: TGTGCCAGCAGCTTGGAAAGGCGGGGGAGCACAGATACGCAGTATTTT; CDR3aa: CASSLERRGSTDTQYF
d_gene: TRBD1; v_gene: TRBV20-1; abundance: NA; j_gene: TRBJ2-7; CDR3nt: TGCAGTGCTGTCCCGGGACAGTACTCCTACGAGCAGTACTTC; CDR3aa: CSAVPGQYSYEQYF
d_gene: NA; v_gene: TRBV6-5; abundance: few; j_gene: TRBJ2-2; CDR3nt: TGTGCCAGCAGTTACGGCATCGACACCGGGGAGCTGTTTTTT; CDR3aa: CASSYGIDTGELFF
d_gene: NA; v_gene: TRBV5-5; abundance: NA; j_gene: TRBJ2-7; CDR3nt: TGTGCCAGCAGCCCCGCAACAGTCTACGAGCAGTACTTC; CDR3aa: CASSPATVYEQYF
d_gene: NA; v_gene: TRBV7-6; abundance: NA; j_gene: TRBJ1-4; CDR3nt: TGTGCCAGCAGCCCCACTCGGGACGGTTATGAAAAACTGTTTTTT; CDR3aa: CASSPTRDGYEKLFF
d_gene: NA; v_gene: TRBV7-8; abundance: few; j_gene: TRBJ1-2; CDR3nt: TGTGCCAGCAGCTGGACGGATACTAACTATGGCTACACCTTC; CDR3aa: CASSWTDTNYGYTF
d_gene: NA; v_gene: TRBV5-6; abundance: NA; j_gene: TRBJ2-1; CDR3nt: TGTGCCAGCAGCGCCTCAGGGGTGGGGTATGACAATGAGCAGTTCTTC; CDR3aa: CASSASGVGYDNEQFF
d_gene: NA; v_gene: TRBV7-8; abundance: few; j_gene: TRBJ2-1; CDR3nt: TGTGCCAGCAGTCCACCGGGGGCAAAAAACAATGAGCAGTTCTTC; CDR3aa: CASSPPGAKNNEQFF
d_gene: NA; v_gene: TRBV27; abundance: few; j_gene: TRBJ2-1; CDR3nt: TGTGCCAGCAGTTTTTATGGGGGGAATGAGCAGTTCTTC; CDR3aa: CASSFYGGNEQFF
d_gene: NA; v_gene: TRBV12-3/TRBV12-4; abundance: few; j_gene: TRBJ1-5; CDR3nt: TGTGCCAGCAGTCCAGCGGGGAATCAGCCCCAGCATTTT; CDR3aa: CASSPAGNQPQHF
d_gene: TRBD1; v_gene: TRBV25-1; abundance: many; j_gene: TRBJ2-7; CDR3nt: TGTGCCAGCAGTGCCTCATCCGGGACAGCCTACGAGCAGTACTTC; CDR3aa: CASSASSGTAYEQYF
d_gene: NA; v_gene: TRBV12-3/TRBV12-4; abundance: few; j_gene: TRBJ1-1; CDR3nt: TGTGCCAGCAGTTTTCCTCGAGACGCGAACACTGAAGCTTTCTTT; CDR3aa: CASSFPRDANTEAFF
d_gene: TRBD2; v_gene: TRBV20-1; abundance: many; j_gene: TRBJ2-1; CDR3nt: TGCAGTGCTAGAGCTTTGGGACTAGCGGACAATGAGCAGTTCTTC; CDR3aa: CSARALGLADNEQFF
d_gene: NA; v_gene: TRBV2; abundance: few; j_gene: TRBJ2-1; CDR3nt: TGTGCCAGCAGTGATTTTGCGGGGCCTTACAATGAGCAGTTCTTC; CDR3aa: CASSDFAGPYNEQFF
d_gene: NA; v_gene: TRBV12-3/TRBV12-4; abundance: NA; j_gene: TRBJ2-1; CDR3nt: TGTGCCAGCAGTTTTTCGATGAGTCCCGATGAGCAGTTCTTC; CDR3aa: CASSFSMSPDEQFF
d_gene: NA; v_gene: TRBV7-9; abundance: NA; j_gene: TRBJ1-2; CDR3nt: TGTGCCAGCAGCCCAGAGTCAGTGTCCTATGGCTACACCTTC; CDR3aa: CASSPESVSYGYTF
d_gene: TRBD2; v_gene: TRBV27; abundance: few; j_gene: TRBJ2-7; CDR3nt: TGTGCCAGCAGTGGATCGGAGCGGGGGATGAACGACTTC; CDR3aa: CASSGSERGMNDF
d_gene: NA; v_gene: TRBV27; abundance: few; j_gene: TRBJ1-4; CDR3nt: TGTGCCAGCAGTAATTATAGGGTTGAAAAACTGTTTTTT; CDR3aa: CASSNYRVEKLFF
d_gene: TRBD2; v_gene: TRBV6-2/TRBV6-3; abundance: NA; j_gene: TRBJ2-1; CDR3nt: TGTGCCAGCAGGGGACTAGCGGGGGGGCCGTCCTACAATGAGCAGTTCTTC; CDR3aa: CASRGLAGGPSYNEQFF
d_gene: NA; v_gene: TRBV20-1; abundance: NA; j_gene: TRBJ2-7; CDR3nt: TGCAGTGCTAGAGCTTGGACTATCTTATACGAGCAGTACTTC; CDR3aa: CSARAWTILYEQYF
d_gene: NA; v_gene: TRBV11-2; abundance: few; j_gene: TRBJ2-7; CDR3nt: TGTGCCAGCAGCTTCCCAGGGGTCTCCTACGAGCAGTACTTC; CDR3aa: CASSFPGVSYEQYF
d_gene: NA; v_gene: TRBV7-2; abundance: few; j_gene: TRBJ2-3; CDR3nt: TGTGCCAGCAGCTTAGATCCTGCGGGGGCGACTAGCACAGATACGCAGTATTTT; CDR3aa: CASSLDPAGATSTDTQYF
d_gene: TRBD1; v_gene: TRBV5-6; abundance: many; j_gene: TRBJ1-2; CDR3nt: TGTGCCAGCAGCTTAGCGACAGGGAGATTCTATGGCTACACCTTC; CDR3aa: CASSLATGRFYGYTF
d_gene: NA; v_gene: TRBV24-1; abundance: NA; j_gene: TRBJ1-2; CDR3nt: TGTGCCACCAGTGATCCCTGGACCCGCAGCTGGTATGGCTACACCTTC; CDR3aa: CATSDPWTRSWYGYTF
d_gene: TRBD1; v_gene: TRBV7-3; abundance: NA; j_gene: TRBJ1-2; CDR3nt: TGTGCCAGCAGCACCCGGGACAGGGGATTCTATGGCTACACCTTC; CDR3aa: CASSTRDRGFYGYTF
d_gene: NA; v_gene: TRBV28; abundance: NA; j_gene: TRBJ2-7; CDR3nt: TGTGCCAGCAGTCTGTCCGCCTACGAGCAGTACTTC; CDR3aa: CASSLSAYEQYF
d_gene: NA; v_gene: TRBV15; abundance: NA; j_gene: TRBJ2-2; CDR3nt: TGTGCCACCAGCAGAGACCCCACCTACACCGGGGAGCTGTTTTTT; CDR3aa: CATSRDPTYTGELFF
d_gene: NA; v_gene: TRBV7-8; abundance: NA; j_gene: TRBJ2-7; CDR3nt: TGTGCCAGCAGCCAAGGGGACGAGCAGTACTTC; CDR3aa: CASSQGDEQYF
d_gene: TRBD1; v_gene: TRBV7-8; abundance: medium-sized; j_gene: TRBJ2-1; CDR3nt: TGTGCCAGCAGCTTAGAGGCAGGGGGAACCTACAATGAGCAGTTCTTC; CDR3aa: CASSLEAGGTYNEQFF
d_gene: NA; v_gene: TRBV12-3/TRBV12-4; abundance: NA; j_gene: TRBJ2-1; CDR3nt: TGTGCCAGCAGTAGCGAGAGGGAGTACAATGAGCAGTTCTTC; CDR3aa: CASSSEREYNEQFF
d_gene: TRBD2; v_gene: TRBV7-2; abundance: few; j_gene: TRBJ2-5; CDR3nt: TGTGCCAGCAGCGACACGGGGGGGTTGGAGACCCAGTACTTC; CDR3aa: CASSDTGGLETQYF